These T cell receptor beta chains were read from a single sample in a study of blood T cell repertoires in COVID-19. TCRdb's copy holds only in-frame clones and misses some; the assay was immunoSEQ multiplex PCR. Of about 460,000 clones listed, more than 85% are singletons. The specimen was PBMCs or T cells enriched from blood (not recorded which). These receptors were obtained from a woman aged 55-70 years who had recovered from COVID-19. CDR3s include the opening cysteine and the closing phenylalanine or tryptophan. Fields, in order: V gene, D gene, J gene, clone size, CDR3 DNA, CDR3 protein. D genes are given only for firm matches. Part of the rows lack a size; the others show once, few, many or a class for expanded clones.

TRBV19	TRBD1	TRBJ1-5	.	TGTGCCAGTACCCCGGACAGGGGTCAGGGGCCCCAGCATTTT	CASTPDRGQGPQHF
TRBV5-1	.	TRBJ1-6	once	TGCGCCAGCAGCTTGGCCTCTGTGAACAGGCAAAATTCACCCCTCCACTTT	CASSLASVNRQNSPLHF
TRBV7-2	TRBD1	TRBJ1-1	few	TGTGCCAGCAGCTTGGGACAGGGGGCTGAAGCTTTCTTT	CASSLGQGAEAFF
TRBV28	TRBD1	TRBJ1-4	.	TGTGCCAGCAGTAGACAGGGAGGATTAGAAAAACTGTTTTTT	CASSRQGGLEKLFF
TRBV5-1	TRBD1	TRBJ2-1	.	TGCGCCAGCAGCTCCCAGGGGGCGAGAAATGAGCAGTTCTTC	CASSSQGARNEQFF
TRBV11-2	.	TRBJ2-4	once	TGTGCCAGCAGCTCCGACCGGGACTGGATTCAGTACTTC	CASSSDRDWIQYF
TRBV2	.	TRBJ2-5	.	TGTGCCAGCAGTGGAAGGGCCTACTACAGGGAAGAGACCCAGTACTTC	CASSGRAYYREETQYF
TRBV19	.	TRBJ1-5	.	TGTGCCAGTAGTAACAGGGCAGGTCAGCCCCAGCATTTT	CASSNRAGQPQHF
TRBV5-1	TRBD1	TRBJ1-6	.	TGCGCCAGCAGCCGACTCAGTCCCGGGACAGGGGGTTCGGGGGTAAATTCACCCCTCCACTTT	CASSRLSPGTGGSGVNSPLHF
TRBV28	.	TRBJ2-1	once	TGTGCCAGCAGTCCTCGGGGTTTTCCCAATGAGCAGTTCTTC	CASSPRGFPNEQFF
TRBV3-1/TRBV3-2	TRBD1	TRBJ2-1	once	TGTGCCAGCAGCTACCGGGACAGGGTTCTATCGCAGTTCTTC	CASSYRDRVLSQFF
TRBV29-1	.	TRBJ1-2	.	TGCAGCGTTGCTGACAGCTACTATGGCTACACCTTC	CSVADSYYGYTF
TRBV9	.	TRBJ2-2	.	TGTGCCAGCAGCGTTAGTGTCGGCACCGGGGAGCTGTTTTTT	CASSVSVGTGELFF
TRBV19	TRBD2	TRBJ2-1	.	TGTGCCAGTAGCCTAGCGGGGCTAAGCTCCTACAATGAGCAGTTCTTC	CASSLAGLSSYNEQFF
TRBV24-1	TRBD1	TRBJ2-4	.	TGTGCCACCAGTGACCCGGGACAGGGGGGGAACATTCAGTACTTC	CATSDPGQGGNIQYF
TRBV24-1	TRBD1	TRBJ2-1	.	TGTGCCACCAGCCCAAGACAGGGGAGGGAGCAGTTCTTC	CATSPRQGREQFF
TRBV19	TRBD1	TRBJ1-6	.	TGTGCCACTAACCCGGGACAGGGGGCCTCACCCCTCCACTTT	CATNPGQGASPLHF
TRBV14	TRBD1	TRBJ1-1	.	TGTGCCAGCAGCTCATCCGCGGACAGGGCGGCTGAAGCTTTCTTT	CASSSSADRAAEAFF
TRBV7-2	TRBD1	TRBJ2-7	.	TGTGCCAGCAGCTATGGACAGGGAGGATGGAACGAGCAGTACTTC	CASSYGQGGWNEQYF
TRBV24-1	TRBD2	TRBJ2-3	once	TGTGCCACCAGTGATTTTAGGCTAGCGGGGGACACAGATACGCAGTATTTT	CATSDFRLAGDTDTQYF
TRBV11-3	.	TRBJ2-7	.	TGTGCCAGCAGCTTAGCCTCCAAGCCCTACGAGCAGTACTTC	CASSLASKPYEQYF
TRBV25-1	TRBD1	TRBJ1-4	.	TGTGCCAGCAGTAGAACCGGGACAGGGTTTGAAAAACTGTTTTTT	CASSRTGTGFEKLFF
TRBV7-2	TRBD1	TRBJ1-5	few	TGTGCCAGCAGCTTAAAGACAGGGGGATCTCAGCCCCAGCATTTT	CASSLKTGGSQPQHF
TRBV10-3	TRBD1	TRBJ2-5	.	TGTGCCATCAGTAGACAGGGGTACCAAGAGACCCAGTACTTC	CAISRQGYQETQYF
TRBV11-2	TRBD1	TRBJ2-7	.	TGTGCCAGCACCCTCGGGACAGGGATTTTCGAGCAGTACTTC	CASTLGTGIFEQYF
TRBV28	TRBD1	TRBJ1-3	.	TGTGCCAGCACCGAAACAGGGGGCGGAAACACCATATATTTT	CASTETGGGNTIYF
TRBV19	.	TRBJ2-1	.	TGTGCCAGTTCCGCTTACCGGCTGGGGGCGAATGAGCAGTTCTTC	CASSAYRLGANEQFF
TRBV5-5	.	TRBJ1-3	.	TGTGCCAGCAGCTTGGGGGACACGAGCTCTGGAAACACCATATATTTT	CASSLGDTSSGNTIYF
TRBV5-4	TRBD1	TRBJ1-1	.	TGTGCCAGCAGCTTGGAGACAGGGGCGACTGAAGCTTTCTTT	CASSLETGATEAFF
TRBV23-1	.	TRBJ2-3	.	TGCGCCAGCAGTCAATCGGCGGGGACCACAGATACGCAGTATTTT	CASSQSAGTTDTQYF
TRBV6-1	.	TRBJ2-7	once	TGTGCCAGCAGTGAGCCCCAGACTCGCGAGCAGTACTTC	CASSEPQTREQYF
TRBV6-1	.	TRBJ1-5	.	TGTGCCAGCAGTGACAGGGTTGGCAATCAGCCCCAGCATTTT	CASSDRVGNQPQHF
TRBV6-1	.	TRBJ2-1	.	TGTGCCAGCAGTGACGCGTCTTCGTTCGCGGGTGGGAACAATGAGCAGTTCTTC	CASSDASSFAGGNNEQFF
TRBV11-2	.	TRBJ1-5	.	TGTGCCAGCAGCTTAGCCGGGGGGAGCAATCAGCCCCAGCATTTT	CASSLAGGSNQPQHF
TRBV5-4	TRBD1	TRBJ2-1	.	TGTGCCAGCAGCGAGCGACTGGGACAGTACAATGAGCAGTTCTTC	CASSERLGQYNEQFF
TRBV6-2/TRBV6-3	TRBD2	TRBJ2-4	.	TGTGCCAGCAGTTCCGGGGGGGGACTAGCCAAAAACATTCAGTACTTC	CASSSGGGLAKNIQYF
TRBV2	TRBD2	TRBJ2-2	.	TGTGCCAGCAGTGAAGCTAGCGGGGTCGGGGAGCTGTTTTTT	CASSEASGVGELFF
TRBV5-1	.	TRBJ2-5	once	TGCGCCAGCAGCTTGGAGTCTAGCTCCGGGGAGACCCAGTACTTC	CASSLESSSGETQYF
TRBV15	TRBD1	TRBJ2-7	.	TGTGCCACCAGCAGAGAAGGACAGGCCTACGAGCAGTACTTC	CATSREGQAYEQYF
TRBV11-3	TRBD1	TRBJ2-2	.	TGTGCCAGCAGCTATAGGGACAGCAACACCGGGGAGCTGTTTTTT	CASSYRDSNTGELFF
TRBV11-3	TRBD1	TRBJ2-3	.	TGTGCCAGCAGCTTATCGGACAGGACAGATACGCAGTATTTT	CASSLSDRTDTQYF
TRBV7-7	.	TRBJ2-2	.	TGTGCCAGCAGCCAAATAACGGGACAAGGCACCGGGGAGCTGTTTTTT	CASSQITGQGTGELFF
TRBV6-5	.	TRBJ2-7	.	TGTGCCAGCAGCTCCGAGCCAAGCTACGAGCAGTACTTC	CASSSEPSYEQYF
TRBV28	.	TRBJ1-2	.	TGTGCCAGCAGTTTGCGGGTCCCCTCATATGGCTACACCTTC	CASSLRVPSYGYTF
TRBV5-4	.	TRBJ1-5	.	TGTGCCAGCAGCTTGGCGGGGGATAGCAATCAGCCCCAGCATTTT	CASSLAGDSNQPQHF